A single T cell receptor beta chain is shown here with its context. With 4 bases removed from V and 5 bases from J, the gap between germline ends came to 17 bases. CDR1 SGHTA and CDR2 FQGNSA come from the germline V gene. The length of the CDR3 is 15 residues. Authors' data handling: How many nucleated cells were present was estimated from reference gene primer amplification. Produced via immunoSEQ multiplex PCR; TCRdb's table is partial and in-frame only. V and J calls and clone size come straight from that table; D and trimming were deduced from the DNA. The top ten hold 3.7% of the sample, which has roughly 250,000 clones, approximately 90% seen once. This specimen belongs to a study of blood T cell repertoires in COVID-19. Study background: In each case, the material was cDNA or gDNA derived from T cells, B-cell-depleted T cells, or PBMCs.

The clonotype was recovered from a woman in her 40s with acute or convalescent COVID-19. The chain uses TRBV7-2 and TRBJ1-2; the D is unclear. The sequencing sample was made of peripheral blood. CDR3 amino acids: CASSSGRTGLYGYTF. The CDR3 region has the DNA TGTGCCAGCAGCTCAGGCCGGACCGGACTTTATGGCTACACCTTC. The full variable domain, its missing parts supplied by reference TRBV7-2 and TRBJ1-2, is GAGVSQSPSNKVTEKGKDVELRCDPISGHTALYWYRQSLGQGLEFLIYFQGNSAPDKSGLPSDRFSAERTGGSVSTLTIQRTQQEDSAVYLCASSSGRTGLYGYTFGSGTRLTVV.